The 30 T cell receptor beta chains listed next were all sequenced from one sample in a study of blood T cell repertoires in COVID-19. Libraries were prepared by immunoSEQ multiplex PCR; TCRdb keeps only in-frame clonotypes and omits some of them. The sample shows around 100,000 clones, more than 85% of them seen only once. The sample taken for sequencing was peripheral blood. Receptor source: a man in his fifties with active COVID-19.

This clone was counted a few times. V usage is TRBV4-1 and J usage is TRBJ2-7; tentatively, D is TRBD2 (7 bases). Trimming stripped 0 bases from V and 7 bases from J, with 22 bases between. There are 17 residues in the CDR3. From germline, CDR1 is MGHRA and CDR2 YSYEKL. Here the CDR3 reads CASSQDVRQVTGGEQYF. DNA for the CDR3: TGCGCCAGCAGCCAAGATGTGAGACAGGTAACGGGGGGAGAGCAGTACTTC.

The rearrangement uses TRBV7-2 and TRBJ2-2; D call uncertain. The CDR3 is made up of 16 amino acids. From germline, CDR1 is SGHTA and CDR2 FQGNSA. Trimming took 3 bases from V and 2 from J, leaving 13 bases between them. CDR3 bases: TGTGCCAGCAGCTTTCCCCCACAGTCTAACACCGGGGAGCTGTTTTTT. Translation: CASSFPPQSNTGELFF.

J is TRBJ2-7 and V is TRBV5-6; D uncertain. There are 12 residues in the CDR3. V was pared by 10 bases and J by 1 base, with 12 bases between. CDR1 is SGHDT and CDR2 is YYEEEE in the germline V gene. The CDR3 loop is CAFRCQSYEQYF. The CDR3 nucleotides read TGTGCCTTCCGATGCCAGTCCTACGAGCAGTACTTC.

This clone was seen only once. The CDR3 loop reads CARSPGLGNEQFF. In DNA, the CDR3 is TGTGCCAGAAGTCCGGGACTAGGCAATGAGCAGTTCTTC. The chain joins TRBV6-5 to TRBJ2-1, with TRBD2 matching 8 bases. J lost 6 bases, V lost 9 bases, and 7 bases had no gene match. The CDR3 loop spans 13 amino acids. CDR1 is MNHEY and CDR2 is SVGAGI in the germline V gene.

This chain joins TRBV7-9 and TRBJ1-2, with D possibly matching TRBD1 (5 bases). Trimming shortened V by 5 bases and J by 1 base, and 17 bases separated the two germline ends. The germline V gene has CDR1 SEHNR and CDR2 FQNEAQ (reference sequence). The CDR3 sequence is 16 residues long. The CDR3: CASSAGPGGDNYGYTF. The CDR3 coding sequence is TGTGCCAGCAGCGCAGGCCCCGGGGGAGATAACTATGGCTACACCTTC. The full variable domain, in which reference TRBV7-9 and TRBJ1-2 provide the parts outside the CDR3, is DTGVSQNPRHKITKRGQNVTFRCDPISEHNRLYWYRQTLGQGPEFLTYFQNEAQLEKSRLLSDRFSAERPKGSFSTLEIQRTEQGDSAMYLCASSAGPGGDNYGYTFGSGTRLTVV.

V is TRBV5-4 and J is TRBJ2-1; TRBD2 aligns across 14 bases. V lost 4 bases and J lost 8; bases outside the gene matches: 11. The length of the CDR3 is 17 residues. From germline, CDR1 is SGHNT and CDR2 YYREEE (reference sequence). CDR3 amino acids: CASSPGTTSGGADEQFF. The CDR3 DNA sequence: TGTGCCAGCAGCCCCGGGACGACTAGCGGGGGGGCCGATGAGCAGTTCTTC. Full variable domain (rest looked up from reference TRBV5-4 and TRBJ2-1): ETGVTQSPTHLIKTRGQQVTLRCSSQSGHNTVSWYQQALGQGPQFIFQYYREEENGRGNFPPRFSGLQFPNYSSELNVNALELDDSALYLCASSPGTTSGGADEQFFGPGTRLTVL.

The V gene is TRBV5-6, the J gene TRBJ2-3; D call uncertain. V gave up 1 base and J gave up 2 bases, with 14 bases separating them. CDR3 length: 16 residues. Looked up from germline, CDR1 is SGHDT and CDR2 is YYEEEE. Written as DNA, the CDR3 is TGTGCCAGCAGCTTGCCAGGCGCCCTTGACACAGATACGCAGTATTTT. Translated: CASSLPGALDTDTQYF.

The chain couples TRBV14 to TRBJ2-1, with TRBD2 matching 8 bases. V shed 3 bases and J 2 bases; nucleotides not matched to a gene: 3. The CDR3 contains 15 residues. Germline CDR1 reads SGHDN; CDR2 reads FVKESK. The DNA for the CDR3 is TGTGCCAGCAGCCATCTAGCGGGTGCCTACAATGAGCAGTTCTTC. This codes for CASSHLAGAYNEQFF.

DNA for the CDR3: TGCGCCAGCAGCGCGGGACTAGCGGGATCGGGTGAGCAGTTCTTC. Its protein product is CASSAGLAGSGEQFF. The rearrangement uses TRBV5-1 and TRBJ2-1; 13 bases are a match to TRBD2. The length of the CDR3 is 15 residues. V lost 4 bases, J lost 9 bases, and 7 bases stayed unmatched. In germline, CDR1 is SGHRS, CDR2 YFSETQ.

The chain recombines TRBV5-1 with TRBJ2-1; 7 nucleotides line up with TRBD2. CDR3 size: 19 residues. CDR1 and CDR2 from the germline V gene are SGHRS and YFSETQ. With 1 base clipped from V and 5 bases from J, the junction kept 18 bases outside the gene matches. CDR3 in amino acids: CASSLRQHRLTSWHNEQFF. The CDR3 nucleotides are TGCGCCAGCAGCTTGAGGCAGCATCGGCTGACTAGCTGGCACAATGAGCAGTTCTTC.

This chain uses TRBV28 with TRBJ2-5; possible D gene TRBD2, 6 bases. The germline V gene has CDR1 MDHEN and CDR2 SYDVKM. V lost 6 bases and J 1 base, leaving 12 bases between the germline ends. The CDR3 is made up of 14 amino acids. The CDR3 spells CASRDRDFQETQYF. As DNA, the CDR3 is TGTGCCAGCAGGGACCGGGACTTCCAAGAGACCCAGTACTTC. The variable domain in full, with the rest retrieved from reference TRBV28 and TRBJ2-5, is DVKVTQSSRYLVKRTGEKVFLECVQDMDHENMFWYRQDPGLGLRLIYFSYDVKMKEKGDIPEGYSVSREKKERFSLILESASTNQTSMYLCASRDRDFQETQYFGPGTRLLVL.

There are a few counts of this clone. The chain carries TRBV5-5 and TRBJ2-7; 10 nucleotides match TRBD1. This CDR3 has 17 residues. The J segment lost 1 base and the V segment lost 2 bases, leaving 9 bases of the junction unmatched. Germline assignment: CDR1 SGHKS and CDR2 YYEKEE (reference sequence). CDR3 nucleotide sequence: TGTGCCAGCAGCTTATGGGACAGGGGACCTCCTTCCTACGAGCAGTACTTC. It encodes CASSLWDRGPPSYEQYF.

The chain couples TRBV21-1 to TRBJ1-4; the table's D call TRBD1 went unverified against the DNA. TRBV21-1 corresponds to a pseudogene. The CDR3 spans 22 residues. CDR3 nucleotides: TGTGCCAGCAGCATTTTTAACCGTCACCGGGACAGGGGTATTGTCGGTAATGAAAAACTGTTTTTT. As protein: CASSIFNRHRDRGIVGNEKLFF.

V and J are TRBV29-1 and TRBJ2-5; 9 bases match TRBD2. Germline-derived CDR1 and CDR2 are SQVTM and ANQGSEA. Trimming at V came to 2 bases and at J to 5 bases, leaving 3 bases not matched to a gene. The CDR3 sequence is 13 residues long. Written as DNA, the CDR3 is TGCAGCGTTGAAAGCGGGAGGAGGGAGACCCAGTACTTC. This gives the protein CSVESGRRETQYF.

This chain connects TRBV11-3 to TRBJ2-7; possibly TRBD2 for D (6 bases). Per the germline V gene, CDR1 is SGHNT and CDR2 is YENEEA. This CDR3 contains 13 residues. With 1 base removed from V and 6 bases from J, the gap between germline ends came to 10 bases. DNA of the CDR3: TGTGCCAGCAGCTTAGGGGCGGGACCCGAGCAGTACGTC. This sequence encodes CASSLGAGPEQYV.

J is TRBJ2-5 and V is TRBV6-5; possibly TRBD2 for D (6 bases). The CDR3 totals 14 residues. Germline CDR1 reads MNHEY; CDR2 reads SVGAGI. V was trimmed by 9 bases and J by 5 bases, leaving 19 bases between them. CDR3 bases: TGTGCCAGTATTCCGGGACTGGGGGAGGAGACCCAGTACTTC. Translating it yields CASIPGLGEETQYF.

This chain connects TRBV5-1 to TRBJ1-4, with 7 bases aligning to TRBD1. V gave up 2 bases and J gave up 7 bases; unmatched junction bases: 5. CDR3 size: 14 residues. The V gene's germline CDR1 is SGHRS and CDR2 YFSETQ. CDR3: CASSLSTGSEKLFF. The CDR3 DNA is TGCGCCAGCAGCTTATCGACAGGGAGTGAAAAACTGTTTTTT.

A single count supports this clone. V usage is TRBV6-5 and J usage is TRBJ1-2; D possibly corresponds to TRBD1 (6 bases). The germline V gene has CDR1 MNHEY and CDR2 SVGAGI. The CDR3 runs 14 residues. Trimming pared 3 bases from V and 4 bases from J, leaving 12 bases between. In DNA, the CDR3 is TGTGCCAGCAGTTATACAGGGTCGGGCTATGGCTACACCTTC. Translating gives CASSYTGSGYGYTF.

The genes are TRBV5-6 and TRBJ1-6; the D is unclear. V was clipped by 4 bases and J by 13 bases, with 12 bases between them. The germline CDR1 and CDR2 sequences are SGHDT and YYEEEE. This CDR3 region has 12 residues. The CDR3 nucleotides are TGTGCCAGCAGCGTACCGGGTGTGCCCCTCCACTTT. It translates to CASSVPGVPLHF. Combining the CDR3 with reference TRBV5-6 and TRBJ1-6 gives the whole variable domain DAGVTQSPTHLIKTRGQQVTLRCSPKSGHDTVSWYQQALGQGPQFIFQYYEEEERQRGNFPDRFSGHQFPNYSSELNVNALLLGDSALYLCASSVPGVPLHFGNGTRLTVT.

The chain recombines TRBV7-9 with TRBJ1-5; D gene uncertain. CDR1 and CDR2 (germline): SEHNR, FQNEAQ (reference sequence). The CDR3 runs 14 residues. V dropped 1 base and J dropped 0 bases, with 4 bases sitting between them. This CDR3 reads CASSLEHSNQPQHF. Written as DNA, the CDR3 is TGTGCCAGCAGCTTAGAACATAGCAATCAGCCCCAGCATTTT.

The rearrangement links TRBV19 to TRBJ2-1, with a weak D call TRBD2 (7 bases). The ends were cut back, 5 bases at V and 8 bases at J, with 10 bases in the middle. The germline V gene has CDR1 LNHDA and CDR2 SQIVND (reference sequence). The CDR3 runs to 12 residues. In DNA, the CDR3 is TGTGCCAGTAGTTTAGGGGGGGATGAGCAGTTCTTC. Its translation is CASSLGGDEQFF.

The V call is TRBV18, the J call TRBJ2-7; 11 bases line up with TRBD1. CDR1 is KGHSH and CDR2 is LQKENI in the germline V gene. V lost 5 bases to trimming and J lost 2 bases; unmatched junction nucleotides: 5. This CDR3 contains 15 residues. Written as DNA, the CDR3 is TGTGCCAGCTCAGCTGGACAGGGGGCGACCTACGAGCAGTACGTC. It codes for CASSAGQGATYEQYV.

The chain combines TRBV7-9 with TRBJ2-1; D perhaps matches TRBD1 (5 bases). Germline CDR1 and CDR2: SEHNR and FQNEAQ (reference sequence). The CDR3 loop spans 13 amino acids. Trimming cost V 5 bases and J 9 bases, with 14 bases left between them. CDR3 in amino acids: CASSGARGSEQFF. Here the CDR3 DNA reads TGTGCCAGCAGCGGAGCAAGGGGATCTGAGCAGTTCTTC.

V gene TRBV24-1 combines with J gene TRBJ1-5; possibly TRBD1 for D (5 bases). Trimming cost V 5 bases and J 0 bases, with 16 bases left between them. The CDR3 sequence is 17 residues long. The germline gives CDR1 KGHDR, CDR2 SFDVKD. The CDR3 here is CATSVPRQLYSNQPQHF. Here the CDR3 DNA reads TGTGCCACCAGTGTACCGAGACAGCTGTATAGCAATCAGCCCCAGCATTTT.

The V gene is TRBV19, the J gene TRBJ2-3, with 12 bases that match TRBD2. Germline CDR1 LNHDA, CDR2 SQIVND (reference sequence). CDR3 length: 16 residues. With 5 bases clipped from V and 3 bases from J, the junction kept 6 bases outside the gene matches. CDR3 nucleotide sequence: TGTGCCAGTAGTGGCGGTGGACTAGCGGGGACAGATACGCAGTATTTT. Amino acids: CASSGGGLAGTDTQYF.

This chain joins TRBV27 and TRBJ2-3; 14 bases line up with TRBD2. Germline V gene data show CDR1 as MNHEY and CDR2 as SMNVEV (reference sequence). The CDR3 consists of 17 residues. With V trimmed by 6 bases and J by 2 bases, 7 bases remained unmatched. CDR3 residues: CASRRLAGGTATDTQYF. In nucleotides, the CDR3 is TGTGCCAGCAGGAGACTAGCGGGGGGGACCGCCACAGATACGCAGTATTTT.

The V and J genes are TRBV6-5 and TRBJ2-5; 9 bases line up with TRBD2. The CDR3 has 16 residues. V gave up 4 bases and J gave up 2 bases; unmatched junction bases: 8. The germline CDR1 and CDR2 sequences are MNHEY and SVGAGI. CDR3 sequence: CASSSRSGSLQETQYF. The CDR3 DNA is TGTGCCAGCAGTTCCCGTAGCGGGAGCTTACAAGAGACCCAGTACTTC.

The rearrangement joins TRBV7-3 to TRBJ2-5, with 7 bases identical to TRBD2. Germline V lookup: CDR1 SGHTA, CDR2 FQGTGA. The length of the CDR3 is 15 residues. V shed 0 bases and J 2 bases; nucleotides not matched to a gene: 3. CDR3 region: CASSLTHGGQETQYF. CDR3 nucleotides: TGTGCCAGCAGCTTAACCCACGGGGGGCAAGAGACCCAGTACTTC.

The chain recombines TRBV2 with TRBJ1-3; 8 bases line up with TRBD1. V gave up 5 bases and J gave up 3 bases; unmatched junction bases: 6. This CDR3 has 15 residues. Looked up from germline, CDR1 is SNHLY and CDR2 is FYNNEI. Here the CDR3 reads CASSPGGVDGNTIYF. CDR3 DNA: TGTGCCAGCAGTCCAGGGGGCGTTGATGGAAACACCATATATTTT.

The chain combines TRBV11-3 with TRBJ2-2; 8 positions match TRBD2. The J segment lost 6 bases and the V segment lost 1 base, leaving 10 bases of the junction unmatched. CDR1 is SGHNT and CDR2 is YENEEA in the germline V gene. The CDR3 sequence is 17 residues long. DNA of the CDR3: TGTGCCAGCAGCTTAGTCTGGAGCGGGAGAGGGGCCGGGGAGCTGTTTTTT. Translated: CASSLVWSGRGAGELFF.